This T cell receptor (beta chain) was captured by sequencing in a study of blood T cell repertoires in COVID-19. Study background: The United States, Italy and Spain provided the acute and convalescent COVID-19 samples.

The CDR3 loop spans 18 amino acids. Germline trimming cut 5 bases from V and 0 bases from J; bases unmatched to any gene: 14. CDR1 and CDR2 (germline): SNHLY, FYNNEI. Some clones are missing from TCRdb's copy, which holds only in-frame ones; the method was immunoSEQ multiplex PCR. This table holds hundreds of thousands of clones, approximately 85% found once. The receptor was derived from a woman between 25 and 40 years old who had recovered from COVID-19. Specimen: PBMCs or T cells enriched from blood (not recorded which). The J gene is TRBJ1-2, the V gene TRBV2; TRBD1 aligns across 8 bases. CDR3 sequence: CASSRDRLVWLANYGYTF. CDR3 in DNA: TGTGCCAGCAGTCGGGACAGGTTGGTCTGGCTAGCTAACTATGGCTACACCTTC.